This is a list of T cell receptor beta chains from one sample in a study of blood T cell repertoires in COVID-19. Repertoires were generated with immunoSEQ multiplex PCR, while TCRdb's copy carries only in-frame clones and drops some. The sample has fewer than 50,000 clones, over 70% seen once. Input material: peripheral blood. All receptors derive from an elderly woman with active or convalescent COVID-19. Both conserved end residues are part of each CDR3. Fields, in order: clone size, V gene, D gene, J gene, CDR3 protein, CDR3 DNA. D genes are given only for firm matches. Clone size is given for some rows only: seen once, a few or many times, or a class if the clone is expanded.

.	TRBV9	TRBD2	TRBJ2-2	CASSAPGLAIPGELFF	TGTGCCAGCAGCGCACCGGGACTAGCTATCCCCGGGGAGCTGTTTTTT
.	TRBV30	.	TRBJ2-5	CAWSLGFQGETQYF	TGTGCCTGGAGCTTAGGGTTTCAGGGAGAGACCCAGTACTTC
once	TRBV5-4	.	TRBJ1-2	CASSFPPDRIEGYTF	TGTGCCAGCAGCTTCCCCCCTGACAGGATTGAAGGCTACACCTTC
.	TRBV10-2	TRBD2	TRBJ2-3	CASSEPSGGTDTQYF	TGCGCCAGCAGTGAGCCTAGCGGAGGCACAGATACGCAGTATTTT
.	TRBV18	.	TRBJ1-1	CASSYVHSHTEAFF	TGTGCCAGCTCATACGTCCACAGTCACACTGAAGCTTTCTTT
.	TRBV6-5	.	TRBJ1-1	CASISKTSMNTEAFF	TGTGCCAGCATAAGCAAGACTAGTATGAACACTGAAGCTTTCTTT
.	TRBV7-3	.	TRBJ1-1	CASSRSGSNTEAFF	TGTGCCAGCAGCCGCAGTGGGAGCAACACTGAAGCTTTCTTT
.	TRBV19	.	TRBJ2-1	CATPPRRATFNSEQFF	TGTGCCACCCCCCCGCGGAGGGCGACTTTTAACAGTGAGCAGTTCTTC
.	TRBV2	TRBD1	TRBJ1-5	CASRGQGDQPQHF	TGTGCCAGCAGGGGACAGGGGGACCAGCCCCAGCATTTT
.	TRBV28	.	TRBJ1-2	CASSLTVNYGYTF	TGTGCCAGCAGTCTGACAGTTAACTATGGCTACACCTTC
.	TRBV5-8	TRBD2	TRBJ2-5	CASSSTSGMVQETQYF	TGTGCCAGCAGCTCGACTAGCGGGATGGTTCAAGAGACCCAGTACTTC
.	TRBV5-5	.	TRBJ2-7	CASSSRVGFSYEQYF	TGTGCCAGCAGCTCCAGGGTAGGATTCTCCTACGAGCAGTACTTC
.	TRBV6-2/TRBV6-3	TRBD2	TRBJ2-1	CASSYQRGPYNEQFF	TGTGCCAGCAGTTACCAGCGGGGGCCCTACAATGAGCAGTTCTTC
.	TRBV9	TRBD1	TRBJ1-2	CASSAGGSVYGYTF	TGTGCCAGCAGCGCAGGGGGTTCGGTCTATGGCTACACCTTC
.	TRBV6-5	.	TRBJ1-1	CASTRSRNTEAFF	TGTGCCAGCACTCGGAGTCGGAACACTGAAGCTTTCTTT
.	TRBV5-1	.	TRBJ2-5	CASSLVAGGRETQYF	TGCGCCAGCAGCTTGGTGGCAGGGGGGAGAGAGACCCAGTACTTC
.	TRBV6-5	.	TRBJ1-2	CASSYAQGDYGYTF	TGTGCCAGCAGTTACGCACAGGGTGACTATGGCTACACCTTC
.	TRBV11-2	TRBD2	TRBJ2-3	CASSLEGTSGTDTQYF	TGTGCCAGCAGCTTAGAAGGGACTAGCGGCACAGATACGCAGTATTTT
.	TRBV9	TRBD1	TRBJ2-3	CASSVAQGAQGDTQYF	TGTGCCAGCAGCGTAGCACAGGGGGCACAGGGAGATACGCAGTATTTT
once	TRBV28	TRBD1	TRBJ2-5	CASSSTGARETQYF	TGTGCCAGCAGTTCCACAGGGGCTAGAGAGACCCAGTACTTC
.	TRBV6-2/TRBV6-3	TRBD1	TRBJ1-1	CASSQGQGRWTEAFF	TGTGCCAGCAGTCAAGGACAGGGTAGATGGACTGAAGCTTTCTTT
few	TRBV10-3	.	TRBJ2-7	CAISGTGEDEQYF	TGTGCCATCTCGGGGACGGGAGAAGACGAGCAGTACTTC
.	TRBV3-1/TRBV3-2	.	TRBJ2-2	CASSLGTNTGELFF	TGTGCCAGCAGCCTCGGGACAAACACCGGGGAGCTGTTTTTT
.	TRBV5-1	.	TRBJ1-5	CASSLDTSNQPQHF	TGCGCCAGCAGCCTGGACACGAGCAATCAGCCCCAGCATTTT
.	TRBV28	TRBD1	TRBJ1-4	CASSLMGTGHEKLFF	TGTGCCAGCAGTTTAATGGGGACAGGACATGAAAAACTGTTTTTT
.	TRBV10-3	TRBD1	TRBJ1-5	CATQGDSNQPQHF	TGTGCCACCCAGGGGGATAGCAATCAGCCCCAGCATTTT
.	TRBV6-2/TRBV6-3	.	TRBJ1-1	CASSYAIPNGYPEAFF	TGTGCCAGCAGTTACGCCATACCCAACGGGTACCCCGAAGCTTTCTTT
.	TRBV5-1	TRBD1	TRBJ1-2	CASSLAPGSGQEYGYTF	TGCGCCAGCAGCTTGGCGCCCGGTTCGGGACAGGAGTATGGCTACACCTTC
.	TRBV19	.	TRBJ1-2	CASSIPAGYGYTF	TGTGCCAGTAGTATCCCAGCGGGATATGGCTACACCTTC
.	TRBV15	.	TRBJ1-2	CATSRDKIAGGYTF	TGTGCCACCAGCAGAGATAAGATCGCGGGCGGCTACACCTTC
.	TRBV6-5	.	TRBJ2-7	CASISWRAYEQYF	TGTGCCAGCATCTCATGGCGGGCTTACGAGCAGTACTTC
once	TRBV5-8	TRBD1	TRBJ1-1	CASSFPGQDLNTEAFF	TGTGCCAGCAGCTTCCCGGGACAGGACCTGAACACTGAAGCTTTCTTT
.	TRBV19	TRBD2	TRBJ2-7	CASSMSSGGGVYEQYF	TGTGCCAGTAGTATGTCTAGCGGAGGCGGAGTCTACGAGCAGTACTTC
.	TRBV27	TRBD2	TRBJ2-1	CASSSRLAGNNEQFF	TGTGCCAGCAGTTCCAGACTAGCGGGCAACAATGAGCAGTTCTTC
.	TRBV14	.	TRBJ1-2	CASSLDRSYGYTF	TGTGCCAGCAGCCTCGACAGGTCCTATGGCTACACCTTC
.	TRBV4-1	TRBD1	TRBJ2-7	CASSQDRGPDEQYF	TGCGCCAGCAGCCAGGACAGGGGTCCCGACGAGCAGTACTTC
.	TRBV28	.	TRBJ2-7	CASNLSTGGRNEQYF	TGTGCCAGCAACCTATCCACCGGGGGGCGGAACGAGCAGTACTTC
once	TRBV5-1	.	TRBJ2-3	CASSFDRSDTQYF	TGCGCCAGCAGCTTCGACAGATCAGATACGCAGTATTTT
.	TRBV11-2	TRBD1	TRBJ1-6	CASSLSPGQASSYNSPLHF	TGTGCCAGCAGCTTATCGCCGGGACAGGCTAGCTCCTATAATTCACCCCTCCACTTT
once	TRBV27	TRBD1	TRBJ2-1	CASTGQGYGEQFF	TGTGCCAGCACTGGACAGGGGTACGGTGAGCAGTTCTTC
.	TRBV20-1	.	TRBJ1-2	CSASKSSYGYTF	TGCAGTGCTAGTAAGTCCAGCTATGGCTACACCTTC
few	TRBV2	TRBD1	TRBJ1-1	CAGGFTAGTGAFF	TGTGCCGGAGGATTCACAGCCGGGACAGGGGCTTTCTTT
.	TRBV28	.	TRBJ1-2	CASSSGYGYTF	TGTGCCAGCAGTTCAGGATATGGCTACACCTTC
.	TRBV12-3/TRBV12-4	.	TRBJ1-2	CASIPQGYDGYTF	TGTGCCAGCATTCCTCAGGGGTATGACGGCTACACCTTC
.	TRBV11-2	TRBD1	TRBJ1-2	CASSPRQGWGYTF	TGTGCCAGCAGCCCCAGACAGGGATGGGGCTACACCTTC
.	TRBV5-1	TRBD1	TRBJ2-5	CASSLQGYQETQYF	TGCGCCAGCAGCTTACAGGGGTACCAAGAGACCCAGTACTTC
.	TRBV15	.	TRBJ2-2	CATRESSSGELFF	TGTGCCACTCGGGAGTCCTCGAGCGGGGAGCTGTTTTTT
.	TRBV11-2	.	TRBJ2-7	CASSPGGWSSYEQYF	TGTGCCAGCAGCCCGGGTGGGTGGAGCTCCTACGAGCAGTACTTC
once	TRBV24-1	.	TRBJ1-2	CATSAQGLGYTF	TGTGCCACCAGTGCCCAGGGACTAGGCTACACCTTC
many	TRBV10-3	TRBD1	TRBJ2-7	CAISDPTGSEYEQYF	TGTGCCATCAGTGACCCGACAGGGTCCGAGTACGAGCAGTACTTC
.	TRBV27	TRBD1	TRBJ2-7	CASSFRDRANEQYF	TGTGCCAGCAGTTTCCGGGACAGGGCCAACGAGCAGTACTTC
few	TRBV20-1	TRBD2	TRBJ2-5	CSASTSGIQETQYF	TGCAGTGCTAGTACTAGCGGAATCCAAGAGACCCAGTACTTC